One sample yielded the 18 T cell receptor beta chains listed below, sequenced in a study of OX40 agonist ivuxolimab in advanced cancers. TCRdb's table, derived via immunoSEQ multiplex PCR, lists solely in-frame clones and lacks some. The sample has roughly 92,000 clones, around 90% seen once. Sequencing was performed on CD4+ or CD8+ T cells sorted from blood, taken in a trial of the OX40 agonist ivuxolimab. The source is an adult with an advanced solid tumor such as melanoma, head and neck, liver or kidney cancer.

The chain carries TRBV5-1 and TRBJ2-7; D remains ambiguous. The CDR3 covers 14 residues. Trimming took off 4 bases at V and 0 bases at J, with 11 bases between the two ends. Per germline, CDR1 SGHRS and CDR2 YFSETQ. The chain's CDR3 is CASSHGSYSYEQYF. CDR3 bases: TGCGCCAGCAGCCACGGGTCCTACTCCTACGAGCAGTACTTC.

Here the CDR3 reads CASSPTSGNEQFF. DNA for the CDR3: TGTGCCAGCTCACCAACTTCCGGCAATGAGCAGTTCTTC. The chain couples TRBV18 to TRBJ2-1; no reliable D call. CDR3 size: 13 residues. Germline CDR1 and CDR2: KGHSH and LQKENI. With 2 bases removed from V and 6 bases from J, the gap between germline ends came to 8 bases.

In this sample, this clone turned up once. The V and J genes are TRBV5-4 and TRBJ2-1, with 9 bases matching TRBD2. Germline values: CDR1 SGHNT, CDR2 YYREEE (reference sequence). There are 16 residues in the CDR3. V was pared by 5 bases and J by 9 bases, with 15 bases of the junction left unmatched. In nucleotides, the CDR3 is TGTGCCAGCAGGAGGAGAGAAGGACTAGCGACTAGTGAGCAGTTCTTC. Its translation is CASRRREGLATSEQFF.

This clone appeared a single time. The chain is built from TRBV28 and TRBJ2-3, with 9 bases fitting TRBD2. The CDR3 is made up of 15 amino acids. Germline CDR1 is MDHEN and CDR2 is SYDVKM. J was trimmed by 5 bases and V by 2 bases; bases with no gene match: 5. CDR3 nucleotides: TGTGCCAGCAGTTTAGCGTCTAGCGGGGAAGATACGCAGTATTTT. Translating it yields CASSLASSGEDTQYF. Variable domain in full (rest from reference TRBV28 and TRBJ2-3): DVKVTQSSRYLVKRTGEKVFLECVQDMDHENMFWYRQDPGLGLRLIYFSYDVKMKEKGDIPEGYSVSREKKERFSLILESASTNQTSMYLCASSLASSGEDTQYFGPGTRLTVL.

The chain has TRBV6-6 and TRBJ1-3, with 7 nucleotides matching TRBD1. Germline loops: CDR1 MNHNY, CDR2 SVGAGI (reference sequence). CDR3 size: 14 residues. J lost 10 bases, V lost 6 bases, and 12 bases had no gene match. The CDR3 protein is CASRRTGFETTIYF. DNA of the CDR3: TGTGCCAGCAGGCGGACAGGTTTTGAAACGACCATATATTTT.

The J gene is TRBJ1-3, the V gene TRBV6-1; 7 bases are a match to TRBD1. CDR1 and CDR2 (germline): MNHNS, SASEGT. The CDR3 length is 14 residues. The V segment lost 4 bases and the J segment 4 bases; nucleotides outside the gene matches: 4. The CDR3, as DNA: TGTGCCAGCAGTGTCACAGGGGTCGGAAACACCATATATTTT. This translates into CASSVTGVGNTIYF.

This chain connects TRBV5-1 to TRBJ2-1, with 8 bases that match TRBD1. V dropped 0 bases and J dropped 3; count of bases not matched to a gene: 11. Germline V gene lookup returns CDR1 SGHRS and CDR2 YFSETQ. The CDR3 length is 18 residues. The CDR3: CASSLGGTTGVRYNEQFF. DNA of the CDR3: TGCGCCAGCAGCTTGGGGGGAACGACAGGGGTACGCTACAATGAGCAGTTCTTC.

V is TRBV18 and J is TRBJ1-2; D remains unclear. The germline CDR1 and CDR2 sequences are KGHSH and LQKENI. CDR3 length equals 12 residues. Trimming took 2 bases from V and 2 from J, leaving 3 bases between them. The CDR3 DNA is TGTGCCAGCTCACCAGGGAACTATGGCTACACCTTC. Translation gives CASSPGNYGYTF.

This clone has only a few counts. The chain combines TRBV27 with TRBJ2-7, with 10 bases matching TRBD2. Trimming cost V 6 bases and J 0 bases; bases outside gene matches: 11. This CDR3 is 17 amino acids long. Germline V gene lookup returns CDR1 MNHEY and CDR2 SMNVEV (reference sequence). The CDR3 loop is CASRNLAGVSSSYEQYF. DNA of the CDR3: TGTGCCAGCAGGAATCTAGCGGGAGTCTCGAGCTCCTACGAGCAGTACTTC.

The chain has TRBV5-1 and TRBJ1-4; possible D gene TRBD1, 6 bases. The CDR3 loop spans 16 amino acids. Germline V gene data show CDR1 as SGHRS and CDR2 as YFSETQ. Trimming stripped 3 bases from V and 4 bases from J, with 16 bases between. CDR3 amino acids: CASSSERGGHNEKLFF. CDR3 in DNA: TGCGCCAGCAGCTCGGAACGAGGGGGGCATAATGAAAAACTGTTTTTT. Full variable domain (missing parts from reference TRBV5-1 and TRBJ1-4): KAGVTQTPRYLIKTRGQQVTLSCSPISGHRSVSWYQQTPGQGLQFLFEYFSETQRNKGNFPGRFSGRQFSNSRSEMNVSTLELGDSALYLCASSSERGGHNEKLFFGSGTQLSVL.

The V call is TRBV20-1, the J call TRBJ2-1; TRBD2 matches 10 bases. There are 11 residues in the CDR3. The ends lost 6 bases at V and 10 bases at J; junction bases unmatched: 3. Germline loops: CDR1 DFQATT, CDR2 SNEGSKA (reference sequence). The CDR3 protein is CSAGGLAEQFF. DNA for the CDR3: TGCAGTGCCGGGGGACTAGCGGAGCAGTTCTTC.

This clone was detected only once. This chain connects TRBV19 to TRBJ2-6; D call uncertain. CDR3 size: 14 residues. Germline V lookup: CDR1 LNHDA, CDR2 SQIVND (reference sequence). V lost 4 bases to trimming and J lost 2 bases, with 6 bases between them. This chain's CDR3 is CASSNTPGANVLTF. The CDR3 DNA reads as TGTGCCAGTAGTAACACCCCTGGGGCCAACGTCCTGACTTTC.

The chain joins TRBV15 to TRBJ2-5; D is perhaps TRBD2 (5 bases). Germline V lookup: CDR1 LNHNV, CDR2 YYDKDF (reference sequence). V lost 6 bases and J 5 bases, leaving 7 bases between the germline ends. The CDR3 spans 11 residues. CDR3 loop: CATSLAETQYF. CDR3 in DNA: TGTGCCACCAGTTTAGCGGAGACCCAGTACTTC.

The rearrangement joins TRBV9 to TRBJ2-7; 11 nucleotides match TRBD2. The CDR3 spans 16 residues. The germline V gene has CDR1 SGDLS and CDR2 YYNGEE. J gave up 5 bases and V 2 bases, and 9 bases lay outside the gene matches. CDR3 residues: CASSVGLAVGLNEQYF. In DNA form, the CDR3 reads TGTGCCAGCAGCGTGGGACTAGCGGTGGGGCTTAACGAGCAGTACTTC.

CDR3 sequence (DNA): TGTGCCAGCAGACGGGACAGATCAGTCTACGAGCAGTACTTC. Its protein product is CASRRDRSVYEQYF. The chain employs TRBV6-5 and TRBJ2-7; 7 bases line up with TRBD1. Germline CDR1 and CDR2: MNHEY and SVGAGI. This CDR3 is built from 14 residues. Losses at the gene ends were 6 bases for V and 3 bases for J; bases not matched to a gene: 8.

The chain joins TRBV4-1 to TRBJ2-3; unclear D gene. CDR3 length equals 16 residues. Trimming shortened V by 1 base and J by 3 bases, and 14 bases separated the two germline ends. Per the germline V gene, CDR1 is MGHRA and CDR2 is YSYEKL. The CDR3 is CASSQGEIAKTDTQYF. The CDR3 DNA reads as TGCGCCAGCAGCCAAGGAGAGATTGCCAAAACAGATACGCAGTATTTT.

The genes are TRBV5-1 and TRBJ2-1; D is undetermined. V was clipped by 5 bases and J by 9 bases, with 12 bases between them. The CDR3 runs to 12 residues. CDR1 and CDR2 (germline): SGHRS, YFSETQ. For the CDR3, the DNA is TGCGCCAGCAGTCAAGGCACGGGTGAGCAGTTCTTC. This gives the protein CASSQGTGEQFF.

V gene TRBV6-1 combines with J gene TRBJ2-7; TRBD1 agrees at 10 bases. This CDR3 spans 14 amino acids. Trimming at V came to 2 bases and at J to 4 bases, leaving 2 bases not matched to a gene. CDR1 and CDR2 (germline): MNHNS, SASEGT. CDR3 sequence (DNA): TGTGCCAGCAGTGAATTGGGACAGGGGTACGAGCAGTACTTC. Translating gives CASSELGQGYEQYF.